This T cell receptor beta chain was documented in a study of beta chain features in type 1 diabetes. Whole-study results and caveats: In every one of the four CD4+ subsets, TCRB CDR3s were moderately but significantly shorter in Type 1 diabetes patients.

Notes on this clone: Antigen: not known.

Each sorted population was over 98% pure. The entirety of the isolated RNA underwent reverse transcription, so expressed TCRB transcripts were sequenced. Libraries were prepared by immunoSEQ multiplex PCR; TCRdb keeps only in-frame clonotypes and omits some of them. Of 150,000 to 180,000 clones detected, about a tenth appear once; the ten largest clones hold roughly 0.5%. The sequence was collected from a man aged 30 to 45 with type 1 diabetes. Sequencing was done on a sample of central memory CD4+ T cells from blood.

The CDR3 coding sequence is TGTGCCAGCAGCCTCGACGGAGGGGATGGGACTGAAGCTTTCTTT. This encodes CASSLDGGDGTEAFF. The J gene is TRBJ1-1, the V gene TRBV7-2; D is perhaps TRBD1 (5 bases). The length of the CDR3 is 15 residues. V lost 5 bases to trimming and J lost 5 bases, with 18 bases between them. The germline V gene has CDR1 SGHTA and CDR2 FQGNSA.